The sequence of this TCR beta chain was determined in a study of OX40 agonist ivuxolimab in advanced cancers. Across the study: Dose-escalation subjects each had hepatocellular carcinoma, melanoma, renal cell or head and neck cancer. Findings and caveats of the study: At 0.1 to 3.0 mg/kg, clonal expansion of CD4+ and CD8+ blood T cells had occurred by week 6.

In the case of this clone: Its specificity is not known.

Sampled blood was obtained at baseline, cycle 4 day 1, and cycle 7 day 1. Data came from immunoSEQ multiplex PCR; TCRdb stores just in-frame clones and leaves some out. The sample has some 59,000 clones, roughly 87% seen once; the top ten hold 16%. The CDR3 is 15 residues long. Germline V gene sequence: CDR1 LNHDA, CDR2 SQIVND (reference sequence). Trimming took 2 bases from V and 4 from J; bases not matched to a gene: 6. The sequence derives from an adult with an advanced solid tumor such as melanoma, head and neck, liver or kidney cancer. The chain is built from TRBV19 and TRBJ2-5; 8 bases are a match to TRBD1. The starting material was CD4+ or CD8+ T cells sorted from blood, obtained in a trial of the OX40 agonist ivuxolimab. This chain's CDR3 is CASSIQGANGETQYF. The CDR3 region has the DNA TGTGCCAGTAGTATACAGGGGGCTAATGGAGAGACCCAGTACTTC. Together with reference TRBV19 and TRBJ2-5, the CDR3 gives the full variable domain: DGGITQSPKYLFRKEGQNVTLSCEQNLNHDAMYWYRQDPGQGLRLIYYSQIVNDFQKGDIAEGYSVSREKKESFPLTVTSAQKNPTAFYLCASSIQGANGETQYFGPGTRLLVL.